This section outlines one TCR beta chain sequence together with its context. Its cognate antigen has yet to be identified. No qualities accompany the bases; no much larger clone lies one base away. Library prep was done by the immunoSEQ multiplex PCR assay. TCRdb's version of the immuneACCESS table is confined to in-frame rearrangements and falls short of the full clone set. An unresolved V gene accounts for under half of the shortfall where checked; the remainder is of unknown origin. This sample gives some 45,000 clones in total; under 85% of them show up just once. The top ten constitute around 3.5% of the sample. This record belongs to a study of PD-1 blockade in mismatch repair-deficient tumors (dated by TCRdb to the late 2010s). At the level of the whole study: Between late 2013 and 2016, the trial enrolled 65 to 95 consecutive patients with approximately 12 types of mismatch repair-deficient cancer, all of whom had received prior treatment and were progressing. Tumor-associated T cell clones were tracked in the peripheral blood of patients responding to PD-1 blockade by deep sequencing of TCR CDR3 regions. The investigation overall reported the following: Tumor-resident clones, often undetectable in blood before treatment, expanded rapidly after pembrolizumab and then contracted, generally before radiologic responses.

Between the V and J ends, shortened by 0 bases and 9 bases respectively, the junction contains 9 bases. From its cysteine to its phenylalanine, the CDR3 spans 13 amino acids. Only the CDR3 portion is preserved as DNA: 39 bases, with reading frame beginning at the first base. From the germline V gene, CDR1 is LGHNA and CDR2 is YSLEER. Explained via the paper, the time point label denotes: peripheral blood before pembrolizumab. Mismatch repair deficiency was established in every enrolled patient by polymerase chain reaction or immunohistochemistry. TCR sequencing was performed for a few patients who responded to pembrolizumab therapy. In the phase II trial, pembrolizumab PD-1 blockade was tested prospectively in advanced mismatch repair-deficient cancers, no matter which tissue of origin the cancers came from. Peripheral blood T cell samples were collected serially, before PD-1 blockade began and at several time points afterward. The timing of each blood sample was reported as weeks after the first dose of pembrolizumab.

The chain links TRBV4-3 with TRBJ2-1; there is no confident call for the D gene. The clonotype originates from an adult with mismatch repair-deficient cancer. Sequences were derived from PBMCs, sampled before pembrolizumab treatment. The DNA sequence is TGCGCCAGCAGCCAAGAAACTCGGGCTGAGCAGTTCTTC. Its amino acids are CASSQETRAEQFF.